Presented here are 7 T cell receptor beta chains from one specimen sequenced in a study of blood T cell repertoires in COVID-19. Sequencing was performed with immunoSEQ multiplex PCR; in TCRdb, only in-frame clones are kept and a portion is missing. The sample yields under 95,000 clones, over 75% seen once. Sequenced: peripheral blood. These receptors originate from a human donor in a cohort sampled during active COVID-19.

Only a few counts were recorded for this clone. This sequence joins TRBV6-4 and TRBJ2-1; 11 bases line up with TRBD2. The length of the CDR3 is 15 residues. CDR1 is MRHNA, CDR2 SNTAGT, per germline. V lost 0 bases and J lost 7; bases outside the gene matches: 2. Here the CDR3 reads CASSDSSGGANEQFF. For the CDR3, the DNA is TGTGCCAGCAGTGACTCTAGCGGGGGGGCGAATGAGCAGTTCTTC.

This clone was observed a handful of times. The CDR3 DNA is TGTGCCAGCAGTGACTCTCCAGGGAACACCGGGGAGCTGTTTTTT. This sequence encodes CASSDSPGNTGELFF. The gene calls are TRBV6-4 and TRBJ2-2; D is unclear. Germline CDR1 and CDR2: MRHNA and SNTAGT. V lost 0 bases and J 1 base, leaving 6 bases between the germline ends. The CDR3 runs 15 residues.

This clone appeared once. J is TRBJ1-4 and V is TRBV28; D might be TRBD1 (5 bases). Trimming took 4 bases from V and 4 from J, leaving 16 bases between them. The CDR3 totals 16 residues. CDR1 is MDHEN and CDR2 is SYDVKM in the germline V gene. The CDR3 nucleotides read TGTGCCAGCAGTTCCACAAGTCCAGGGCGTAATGAAAAACTGTTTTTT. Translated: CASSSTSPGRNEKLFF.

The genes are TRBV5-1 and TRBJ1-2, with D perhaps TRBD1 (6 bases). V was clipped by 4 bases and J by 0 bases, with 19 bases between them. Per germline, CDR1 SGHRS and CDR2 YFSETQ. The CDR3 runs to 17 residues. The CDR3 is CASSTTRTDLANYGYTF. For the CDR3, the DNA is TGCGCCAGCAGCACTACTCGGACAGATCTAGCTAACTATGGCTACACCTTC.

The V and J genes are TRBV13 and TRBJ1-5, with 8 bases aligning to TRBD1. CDR1 and CDR2 (germline): PRHDT, FYEKMQ (reference sequence). The CDR3 extends over 14 amino acids. V gave up 5 bases and J gave up 3 bases; unmatched junction bases: 3. The CDR3 is CASSVGQDNQPQHF. In DNA form, the CDR3 reads TGTGCCAGCAGCGTGGGACAGGACAATCAGCCCCAGCATTTT.

The chain carries TRBV19 and TRBJ1-5; 9 nucleotides agree with TRBD1. Germline CDR1 is LNHDA and CDR2 is SQIVND (reference sequence). V gave up 6 bases and J gave up 5 bases; unmatched junction bases: 8. The CDR3 is 15 amino acids. CDR3 sequence: CASRRTGAWDQPQHF. The DNA for the CDR3 is TGTGCCAGTAGACGGACAGGGGCTTGGGATCAGCCCCAGCATTTT.

The V call is TRBV27, the J call TRBJ2-1; 7 bases are shared with TRBD2. CDR3 length: 15 residues. Per the germline V gene, CDR1 is MNHEY and CDR2 is SMNVEV (reference sequence). After removal of 0 bases from V and 6 bases from J, the junction contained 5 bases not matched to a gene. CDR3 nucleotides: TGTGCCAGCAGTTTATCGACCGGGACTACCAATGAGCAGTTCTTC. It translates to CASSLSTGTTNEQFF.